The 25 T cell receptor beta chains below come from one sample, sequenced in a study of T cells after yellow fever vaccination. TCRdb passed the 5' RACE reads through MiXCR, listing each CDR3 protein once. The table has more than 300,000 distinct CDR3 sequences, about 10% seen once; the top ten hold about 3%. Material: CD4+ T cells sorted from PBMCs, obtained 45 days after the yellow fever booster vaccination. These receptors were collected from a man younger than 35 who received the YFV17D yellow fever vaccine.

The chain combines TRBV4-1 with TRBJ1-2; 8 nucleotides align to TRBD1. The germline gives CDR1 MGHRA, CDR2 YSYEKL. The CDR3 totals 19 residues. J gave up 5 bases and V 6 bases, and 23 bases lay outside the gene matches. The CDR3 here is CASSRAESGTGARWYGYTF. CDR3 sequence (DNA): TGCGCCAGCAGTCGAGCGGAATCCGGGACAGGAGCTCGTTGGTATGGCTACACCTTC.

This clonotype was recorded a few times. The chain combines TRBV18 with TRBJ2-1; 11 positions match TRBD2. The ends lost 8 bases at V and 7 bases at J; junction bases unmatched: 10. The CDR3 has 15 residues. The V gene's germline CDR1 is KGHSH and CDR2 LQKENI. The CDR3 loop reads CASLPTSGGDNEQFF. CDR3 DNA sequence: TGTGCCAGCCTTCCAACTAGCGGGGGCGATAATGAGCAGTTCTTC.

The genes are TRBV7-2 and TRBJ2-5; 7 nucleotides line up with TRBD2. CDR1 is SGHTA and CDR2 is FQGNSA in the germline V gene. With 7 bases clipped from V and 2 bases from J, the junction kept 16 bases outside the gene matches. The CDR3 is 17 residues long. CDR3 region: CASTPALSRAGQETQYF. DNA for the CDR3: TGTGCCAGCACCCCCGCCCTCTCTCGAGCGGGGCAAGAGACCCAGTACTTC.

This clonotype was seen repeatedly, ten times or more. The CDR3 sequence is CASSSGAPKDTQYF. The CDR3 nucleotides read TGCGCCAGCAGCTCAGGGGCCCCCAAGGATACCCAGTACTTC. This rearrangement joins TRBV4-3 to TRBJ2-5; TRBD1 is a possible D gene (6 bases). Deletions cut 5 bases from V and 8 bases from J, with 18 bases between. The germline V gene has CDR1 LGHNA and CDR2 YSLEER. The CDR3 has 14 amino acids.

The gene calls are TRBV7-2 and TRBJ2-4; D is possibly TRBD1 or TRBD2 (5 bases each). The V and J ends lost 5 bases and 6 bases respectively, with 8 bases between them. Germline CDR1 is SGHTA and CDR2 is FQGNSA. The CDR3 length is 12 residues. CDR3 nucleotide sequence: TGTGCCAGCAGCCCTGGGACAAACATTCAGTACTTC. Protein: CASSPGTNIQYF.

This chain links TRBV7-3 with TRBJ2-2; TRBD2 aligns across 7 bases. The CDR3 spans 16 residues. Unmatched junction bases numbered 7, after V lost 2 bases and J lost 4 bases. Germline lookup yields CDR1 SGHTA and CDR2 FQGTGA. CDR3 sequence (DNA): TGTGCCAGCAGCTTACAGGGTCTAGCGGTCACCGGGGAGCTGTTTTTT. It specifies CASSLQGLAVTGELFF.

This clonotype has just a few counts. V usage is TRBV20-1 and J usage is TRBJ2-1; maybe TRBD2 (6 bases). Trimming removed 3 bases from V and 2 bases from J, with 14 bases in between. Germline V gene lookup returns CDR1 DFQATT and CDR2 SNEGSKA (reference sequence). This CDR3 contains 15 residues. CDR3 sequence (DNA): TGCAGTGCTAGTAGGGCGGGGCGGGCCTACAATGAGCAGTTCTTC. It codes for CSASRAGRAYNEQFF.

CDR3 amino acids: CSARDRGLGYGYTF. CDR3 bases: TGCAGTGCTAGGGACAGGGGGCTTGGCTATGGCTACACCTTC. The J gene is TRBJ1-2, the V gene TRBV20-1; 11 bases align to TRBD1. This CDR3 has 14 amino acids. The ends lost 3 bases at V and 4 bases at J; junction bases unmatched: 4. The V gene's germline CDR1 is DFQATT and CDR2 SNEGSKA (reference sequence).

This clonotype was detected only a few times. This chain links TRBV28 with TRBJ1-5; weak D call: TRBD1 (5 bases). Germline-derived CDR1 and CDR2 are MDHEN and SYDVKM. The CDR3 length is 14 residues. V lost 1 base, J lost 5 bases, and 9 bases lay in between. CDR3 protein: CASSLSGIYQPQHF. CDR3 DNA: TGTGCCAGCAGTTTATCAGGGATCTATCAGCCCCAGCATTTT.

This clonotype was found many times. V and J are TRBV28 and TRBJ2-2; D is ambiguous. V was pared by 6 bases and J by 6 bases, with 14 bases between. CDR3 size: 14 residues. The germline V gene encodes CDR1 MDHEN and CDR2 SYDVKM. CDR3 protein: CASRQAPSPGELFF. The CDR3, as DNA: TGTGCCAGCAGACAAGCTCCATCACCCGGGGAGCTGTTTTTT. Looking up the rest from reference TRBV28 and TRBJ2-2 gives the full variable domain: DVKVTQSSRYLVKRTGEKVFLECVQDMDHENMFWYRQDPGLGLRLIYFSYDVKMKEKGDIPEGYSVSREKKERFSLILESASTNQTSMYLCASRQAPSPGELFFGEGSRLTVL.

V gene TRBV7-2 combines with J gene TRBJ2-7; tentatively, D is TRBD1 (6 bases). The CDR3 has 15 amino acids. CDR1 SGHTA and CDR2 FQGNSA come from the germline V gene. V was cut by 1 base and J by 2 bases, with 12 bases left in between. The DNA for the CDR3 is TGTGCCAGCAGCTTAGACGCAGGGGCGGCCTACGAGCAGTACTTC. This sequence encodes CASSLDAGAAYEQYF. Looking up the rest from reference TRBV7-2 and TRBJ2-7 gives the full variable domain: GAGVSQSPSNKVTEKGKDVELRCDPISGHTALYWYRQSLGQGLEFLIYFQGNSAPDKSGLPSDRFSAERTGGSVSTLTIQRTQQEDSAVYLCASSLDAGAAYEQYFGPGTRLTVT.

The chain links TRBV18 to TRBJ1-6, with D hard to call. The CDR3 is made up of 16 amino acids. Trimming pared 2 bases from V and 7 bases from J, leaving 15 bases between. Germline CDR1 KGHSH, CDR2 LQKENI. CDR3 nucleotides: TGTGCCAGCTCACCAGGGGAGACAAACTCCAATTCACCCCTCCACTTT. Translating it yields CASSPGETNSNSPLHF.

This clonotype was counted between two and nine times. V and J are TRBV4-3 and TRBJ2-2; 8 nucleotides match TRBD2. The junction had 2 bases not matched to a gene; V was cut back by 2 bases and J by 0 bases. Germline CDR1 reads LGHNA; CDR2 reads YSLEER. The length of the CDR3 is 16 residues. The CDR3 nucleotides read TGCGCCAGCAGCCAACGGGGGGGCGCGAACACCGGGGAGCTGTTTTTT. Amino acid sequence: CASSQRGGANTGELFF.

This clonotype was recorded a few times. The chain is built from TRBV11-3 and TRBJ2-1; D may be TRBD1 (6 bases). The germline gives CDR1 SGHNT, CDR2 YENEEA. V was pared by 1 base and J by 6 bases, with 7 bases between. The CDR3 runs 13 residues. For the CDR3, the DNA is TGTGCCAGCAGCTTAGGACAGGTCAATGAGCAGTTCTTC. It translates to CASSLGQVNEQFF.

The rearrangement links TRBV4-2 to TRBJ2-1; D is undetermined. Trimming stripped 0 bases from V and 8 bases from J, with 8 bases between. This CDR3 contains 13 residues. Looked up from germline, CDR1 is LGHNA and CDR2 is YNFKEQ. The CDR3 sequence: CASSQETGDEQFF. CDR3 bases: TGTGCCAGCAGCCAAGAAACGGGCGATGAGCAGTTCTTC.

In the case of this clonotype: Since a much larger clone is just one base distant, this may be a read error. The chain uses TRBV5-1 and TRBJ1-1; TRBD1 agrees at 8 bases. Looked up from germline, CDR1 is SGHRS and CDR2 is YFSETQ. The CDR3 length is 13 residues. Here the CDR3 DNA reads TGCGCCAGCAGCGAGGATCAGGGGGCGAGAGCTCTCTTT. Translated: CASSEDQGARALF.

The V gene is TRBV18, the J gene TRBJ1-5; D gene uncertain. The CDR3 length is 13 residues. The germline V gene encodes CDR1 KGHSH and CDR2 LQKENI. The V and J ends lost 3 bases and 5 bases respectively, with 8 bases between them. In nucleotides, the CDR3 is TGTGCCAGCTCACCCGGGAGCGATCAGCCCCAGCATTTT. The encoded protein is CASSPGSDQPQHF.

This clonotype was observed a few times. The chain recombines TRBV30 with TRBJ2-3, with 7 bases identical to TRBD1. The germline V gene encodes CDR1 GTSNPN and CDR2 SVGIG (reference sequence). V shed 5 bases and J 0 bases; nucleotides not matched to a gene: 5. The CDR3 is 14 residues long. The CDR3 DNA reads TGTGCCTGGGGGACAGAGTCTAGCACAGATACGCAGTATTTT. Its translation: CAWGTESSTDTQYF.

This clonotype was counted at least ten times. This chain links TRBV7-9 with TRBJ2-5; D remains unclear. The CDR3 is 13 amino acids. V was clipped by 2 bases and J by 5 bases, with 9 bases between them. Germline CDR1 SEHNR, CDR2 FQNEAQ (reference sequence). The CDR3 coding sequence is TGTGCCAGCAGCTTATATCAGGAGGAGACCCAGTACTTC. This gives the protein CASSLYQEETQYF.

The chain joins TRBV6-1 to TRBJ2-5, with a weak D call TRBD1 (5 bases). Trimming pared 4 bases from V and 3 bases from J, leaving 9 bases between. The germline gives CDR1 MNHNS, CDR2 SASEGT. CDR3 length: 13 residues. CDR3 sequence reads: CASSGTYKETQYF. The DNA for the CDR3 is TGTGCCAGCAGTGGGACATATAAAGAGACCCAGTACTTC.

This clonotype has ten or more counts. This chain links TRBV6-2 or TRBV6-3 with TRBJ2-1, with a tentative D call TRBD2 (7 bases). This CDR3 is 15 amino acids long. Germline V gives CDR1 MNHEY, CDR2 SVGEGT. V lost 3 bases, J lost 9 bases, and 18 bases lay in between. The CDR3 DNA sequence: TGTGCCAGCAGTTATGAACGGGGGGCTCTCGCTGAGCAGTTCTTC. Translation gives CASSYERGALAEQFF.

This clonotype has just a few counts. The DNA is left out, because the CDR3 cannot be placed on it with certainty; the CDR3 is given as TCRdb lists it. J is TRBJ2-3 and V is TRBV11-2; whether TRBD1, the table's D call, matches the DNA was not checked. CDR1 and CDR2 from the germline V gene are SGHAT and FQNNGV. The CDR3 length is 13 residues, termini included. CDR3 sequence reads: CASSWGPGTALYF.

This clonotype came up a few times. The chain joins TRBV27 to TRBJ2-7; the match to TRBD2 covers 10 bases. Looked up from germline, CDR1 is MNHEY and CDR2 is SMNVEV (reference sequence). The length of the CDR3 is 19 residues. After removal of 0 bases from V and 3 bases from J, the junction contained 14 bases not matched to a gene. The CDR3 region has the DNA TGTGCCAGCAGTTTATCCCGGGCTAGCGGGGGTATACGCTACTACGAGCAGTACTTC. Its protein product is CASSLSRASGGIRYYEQYF.

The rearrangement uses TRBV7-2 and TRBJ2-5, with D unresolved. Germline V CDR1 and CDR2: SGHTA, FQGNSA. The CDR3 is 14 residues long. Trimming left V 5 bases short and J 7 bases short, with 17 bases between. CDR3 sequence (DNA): TGTGCCAGCAGCCGCCCCCCTGAGAAGGGGACCCAGTACTTC. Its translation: CASSRPPEKGTQYF.

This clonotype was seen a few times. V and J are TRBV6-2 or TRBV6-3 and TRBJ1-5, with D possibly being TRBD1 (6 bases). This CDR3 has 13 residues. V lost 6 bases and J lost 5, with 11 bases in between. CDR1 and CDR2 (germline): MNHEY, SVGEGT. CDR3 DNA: TGTGCCAGCAGCTACCAGGGGCATCAGCCCCAGCATTTT. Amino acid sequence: CASSYQGHQPQHF.